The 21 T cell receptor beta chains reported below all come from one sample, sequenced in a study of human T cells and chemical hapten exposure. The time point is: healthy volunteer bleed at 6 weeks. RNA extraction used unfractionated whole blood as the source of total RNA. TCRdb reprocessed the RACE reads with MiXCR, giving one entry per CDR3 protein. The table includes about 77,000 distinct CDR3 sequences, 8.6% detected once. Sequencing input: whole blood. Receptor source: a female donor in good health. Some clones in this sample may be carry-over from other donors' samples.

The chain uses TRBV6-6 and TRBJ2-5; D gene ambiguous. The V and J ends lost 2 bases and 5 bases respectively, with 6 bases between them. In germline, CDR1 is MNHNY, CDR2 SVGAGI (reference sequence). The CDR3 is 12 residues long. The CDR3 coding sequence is TGTGCCAGCAGTTACGCTTGGGAGACCCAGTACTTC. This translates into CASSYAWETQYF.

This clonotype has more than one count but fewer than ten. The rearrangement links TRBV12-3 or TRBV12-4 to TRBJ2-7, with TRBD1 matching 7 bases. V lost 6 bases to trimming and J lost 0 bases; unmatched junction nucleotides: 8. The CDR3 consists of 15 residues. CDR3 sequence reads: CASSRRDSISYEQYF. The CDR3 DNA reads TGTGCCAGCAGCCGCCGGGACAGCATCTCCTACGAGCAGTACTTC.

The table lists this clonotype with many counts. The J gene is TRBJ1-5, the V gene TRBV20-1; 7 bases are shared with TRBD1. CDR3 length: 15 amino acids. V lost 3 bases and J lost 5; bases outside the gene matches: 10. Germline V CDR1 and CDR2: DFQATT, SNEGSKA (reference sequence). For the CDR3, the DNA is TGCAGTGCTAGGCGGGGACAGTCCCTCCATCAGCCCCAGCATTTT. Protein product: CSARRGQSLHQPQHF.

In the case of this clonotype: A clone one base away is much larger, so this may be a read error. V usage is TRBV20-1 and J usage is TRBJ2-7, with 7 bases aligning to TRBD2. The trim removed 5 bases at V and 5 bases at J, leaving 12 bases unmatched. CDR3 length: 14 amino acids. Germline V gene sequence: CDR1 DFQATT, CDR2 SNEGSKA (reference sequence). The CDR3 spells CSAPGTTSSDEQYF. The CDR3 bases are TGCAGTGCTCCCGGGACTACAAGTTCCGACGAGCAGTACTTC.

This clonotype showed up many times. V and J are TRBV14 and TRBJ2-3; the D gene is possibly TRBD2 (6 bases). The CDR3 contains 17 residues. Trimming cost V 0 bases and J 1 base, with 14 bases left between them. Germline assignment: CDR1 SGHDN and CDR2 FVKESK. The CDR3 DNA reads TGTGCCAGCAGCCAAGATACGGGAGTGAGTGGCACAGATACGCAGTATTTT. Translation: CASSQDTGVSGTDTQYF.

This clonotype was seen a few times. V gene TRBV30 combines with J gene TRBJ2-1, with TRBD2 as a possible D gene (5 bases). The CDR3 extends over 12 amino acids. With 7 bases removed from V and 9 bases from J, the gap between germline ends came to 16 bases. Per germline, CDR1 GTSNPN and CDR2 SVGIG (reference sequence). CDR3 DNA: TGTGCCTTGCTTCGGGGTCGGAGTGAGCAGTTCTTC. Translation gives CALLRGRSEQFF.

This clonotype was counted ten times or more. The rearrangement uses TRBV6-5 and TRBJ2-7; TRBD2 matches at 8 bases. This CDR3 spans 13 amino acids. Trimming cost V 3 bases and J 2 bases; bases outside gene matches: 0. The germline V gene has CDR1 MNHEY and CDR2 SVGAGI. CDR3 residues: CASSYSGAYEQYF. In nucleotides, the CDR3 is TGTGCCAGCAGTTATAGCGGGGCCTACGAGCAGTACTTC.

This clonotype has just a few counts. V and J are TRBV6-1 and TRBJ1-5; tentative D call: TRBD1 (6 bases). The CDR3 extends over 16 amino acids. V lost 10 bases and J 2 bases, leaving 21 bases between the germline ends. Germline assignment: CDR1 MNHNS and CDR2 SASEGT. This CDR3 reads CAITDQGIGGNQPQHF. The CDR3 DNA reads TGTGCCATCACAGACCAGGGGATAGGCGGCAATCAGCCCCAGCATTTT.

The chain's CDR3 is CASRDQGTVAEAFF. CDR3 nucleotide sequence: TGTGCCAGCAGAGACCAAGGGACTGTGGCTGAAGCTTTCTTT. The chain couples TRBV25-1 to TRBJ1-1; possible D gene TRBD1, 5 bases. V was pared by 6 bases and J by 6 bases, with 17 bases between. The CDR3 runs to 14 residues. The germline CDR1 and CDR2 sequences are MGHDK and SYGVNS.

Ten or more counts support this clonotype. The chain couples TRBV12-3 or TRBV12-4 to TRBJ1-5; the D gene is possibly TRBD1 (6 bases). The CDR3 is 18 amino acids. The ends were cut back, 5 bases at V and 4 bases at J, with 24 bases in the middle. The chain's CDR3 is CASSPPGGGSFQNQPQHF. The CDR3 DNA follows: TGTGCCAGCAGTCCTCCGGGGGGCGGGTCGTTTCAGAATCAGCCCCAGCATTTT.

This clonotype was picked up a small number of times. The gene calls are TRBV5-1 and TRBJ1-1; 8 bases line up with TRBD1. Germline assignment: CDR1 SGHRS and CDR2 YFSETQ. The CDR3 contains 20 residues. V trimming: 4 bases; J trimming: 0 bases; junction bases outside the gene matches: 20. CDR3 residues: CASSLTLAGQGGSMNTEAFF. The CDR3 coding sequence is TGCGCCAGCAGCCTAACCCTGGCCGGACAGGGAGGGTCCATGAACACTGAAGCTTTCTTT. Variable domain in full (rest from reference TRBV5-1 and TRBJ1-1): KAGVTQTPRYLIKTRGQQVTLSCSPISGHRSVSWYQQTPGQGLQFLFEYFSETQRNKGNFPGRFSGRQFSNSRSEMNVSTLELGDSALYLCASSLTLAGQGGSMNTEAFFGQGTRLTVV.

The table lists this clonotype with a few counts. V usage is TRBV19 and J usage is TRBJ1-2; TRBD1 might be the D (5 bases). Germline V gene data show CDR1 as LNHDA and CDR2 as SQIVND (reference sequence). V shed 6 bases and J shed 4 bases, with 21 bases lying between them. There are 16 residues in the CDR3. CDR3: CASSQPRRGTLYGYTF. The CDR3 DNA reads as TGTGCCAGTAGCCAACCGAGACGGGGCACTCTCTATGGCTACACCTTC.

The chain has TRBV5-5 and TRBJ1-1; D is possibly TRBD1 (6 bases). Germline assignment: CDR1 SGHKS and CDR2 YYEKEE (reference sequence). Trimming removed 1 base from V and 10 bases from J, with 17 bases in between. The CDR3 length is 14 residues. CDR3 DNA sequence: TGTGCCAGCAGCTTGTTAGTCCCAGGGGTTGGAGCTTTCTTT. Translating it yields CASSLLVPGVGAFF.

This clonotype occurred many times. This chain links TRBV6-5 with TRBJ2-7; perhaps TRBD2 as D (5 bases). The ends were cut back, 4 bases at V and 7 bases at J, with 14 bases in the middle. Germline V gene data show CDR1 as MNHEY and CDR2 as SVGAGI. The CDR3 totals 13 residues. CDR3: CASSSGLSGEQYF. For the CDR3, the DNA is TGTGCCAGCAGTTCAGGACTGTCTGGGGAGCAGTACTTC.

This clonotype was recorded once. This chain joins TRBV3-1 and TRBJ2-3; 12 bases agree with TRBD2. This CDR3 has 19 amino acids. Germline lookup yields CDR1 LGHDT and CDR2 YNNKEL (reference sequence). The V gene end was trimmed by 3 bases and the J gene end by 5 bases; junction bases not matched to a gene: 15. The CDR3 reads CASSHPGLAGGTGGDTQYF. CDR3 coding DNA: TGTGCCAGCAGCCACCCGGGCCTAGCGGGGGGGACCGGTGGAGATACGCAGTATTTT.

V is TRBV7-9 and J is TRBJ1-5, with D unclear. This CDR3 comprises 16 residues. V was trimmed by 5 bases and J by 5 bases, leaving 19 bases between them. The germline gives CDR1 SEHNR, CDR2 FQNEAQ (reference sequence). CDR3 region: CASSLPGLSDYQPQHF. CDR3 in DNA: TGTGCCAGCAGCCTACCGGGCCTTTCCGATTATCAGCCCCAGCATTTT.

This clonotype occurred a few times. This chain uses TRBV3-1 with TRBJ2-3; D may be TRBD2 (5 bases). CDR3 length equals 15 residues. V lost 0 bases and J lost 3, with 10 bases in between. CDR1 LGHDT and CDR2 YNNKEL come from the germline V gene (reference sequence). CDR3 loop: CASSQDYGKTDTQYF. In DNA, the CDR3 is TGTGCCAGCAGCCAAGACTACGGGAAGACAGATACGCAGTATTTT.

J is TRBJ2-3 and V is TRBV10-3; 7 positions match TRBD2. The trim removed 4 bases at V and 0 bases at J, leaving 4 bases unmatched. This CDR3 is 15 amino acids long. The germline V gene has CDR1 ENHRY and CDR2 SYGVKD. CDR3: CAISATSESTDTQYF. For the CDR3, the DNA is TGTGCCATCAGTGCAACTAGCGAGAGCACAGATACGCAGTATTTT.

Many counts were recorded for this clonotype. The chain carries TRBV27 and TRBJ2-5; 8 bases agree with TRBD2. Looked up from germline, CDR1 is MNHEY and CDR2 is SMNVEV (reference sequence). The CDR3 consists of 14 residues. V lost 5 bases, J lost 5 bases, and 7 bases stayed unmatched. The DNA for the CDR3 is TGTGCCAGCAGTCCGGGGGGGCACGTGGAGACCCAGTACTTC. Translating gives CASSPGGHVETQYF.

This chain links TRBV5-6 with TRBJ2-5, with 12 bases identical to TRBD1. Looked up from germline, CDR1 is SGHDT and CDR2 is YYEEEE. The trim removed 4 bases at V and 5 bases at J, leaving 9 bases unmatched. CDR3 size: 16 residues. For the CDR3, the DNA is TGTGCCAGCAGCCCTGGGACAGGGGGCCTCTTGGAGACCCAGTACTTC. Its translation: CASSPGTGGLLETQYF.

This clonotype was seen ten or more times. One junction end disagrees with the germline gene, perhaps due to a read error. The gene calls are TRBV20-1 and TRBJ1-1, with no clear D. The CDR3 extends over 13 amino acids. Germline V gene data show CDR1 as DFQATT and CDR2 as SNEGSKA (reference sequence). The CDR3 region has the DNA TGCAGTGCTGGAGATCCTATGAACACTGAAGCTTTCTTT. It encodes CSAGDPMNTEAFF.